This T cell receptor beta chain was identified in a study of blood T cell repertoires in COVID-19. Whole-study context: COVID-19 samples from acute and convalescent phases originated in the United States, Italy and Spain. Nucleic acid was either cDNA or gDNA, and it came from T cells, B-cell-depleted T cells, or PBMCs.

Original processing methods: Quantification of nucleated cells was approximated via reference gene primer amplification. Measured with immunoSEQ multiplex PCR; TCRdb has only the in-frame clones, and not every one. V, J and clone size are taken as reported in that table, and D and trimming were inferred from the DNA itself. This sample yields over 200,000 clones, of which over 80% are seen a single time; roughly 2.7% belongs to the top ten. V was shortened by 4 bases and J by 2 bases, with 12 bases between the two germline ends. Looked up from germline, CDR1 is SGHNT and CDR2 is YYREEE (reference sequence). The CDR3 length is 14 residues.

This chain connects TRBV5-4 to TRBJ2-5; unclear D gene. This TCR was sampled from an older woman with active or convalescent COVID-19. Sequenced sample: peripheral blood. In nucleotides, the CDR3 is TGTGCCAGCAGCGCTCGACTGGAACAAGAGACCCAGTACTTC. Encoded protein: CASSARLEQETQYF.